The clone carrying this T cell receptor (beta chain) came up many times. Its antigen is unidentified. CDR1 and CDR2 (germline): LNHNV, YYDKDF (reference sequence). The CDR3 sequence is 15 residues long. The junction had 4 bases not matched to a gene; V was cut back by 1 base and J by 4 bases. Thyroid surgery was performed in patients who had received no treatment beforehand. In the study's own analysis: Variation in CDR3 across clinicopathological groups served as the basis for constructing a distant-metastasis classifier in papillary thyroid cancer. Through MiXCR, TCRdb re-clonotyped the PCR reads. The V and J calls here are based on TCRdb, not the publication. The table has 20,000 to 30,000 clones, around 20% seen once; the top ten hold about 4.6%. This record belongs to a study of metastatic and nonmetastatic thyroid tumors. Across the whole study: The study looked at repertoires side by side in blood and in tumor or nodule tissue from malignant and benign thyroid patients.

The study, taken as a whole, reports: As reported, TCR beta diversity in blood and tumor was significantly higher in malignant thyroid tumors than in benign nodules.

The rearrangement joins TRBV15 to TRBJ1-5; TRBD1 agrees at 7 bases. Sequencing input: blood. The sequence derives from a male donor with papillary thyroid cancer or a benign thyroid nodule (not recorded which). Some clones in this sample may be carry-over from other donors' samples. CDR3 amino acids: CATSRGETGNQPQHF. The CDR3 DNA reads TGTGCCACCAGCAGAGGAGAGACAGGGAATCAGCCCCAGCATTTT. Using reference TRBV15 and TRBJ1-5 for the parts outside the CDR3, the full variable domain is DAMVIQNPRYQVTQFGKPVTLSCSQTLNHNVMYWYQQKSSQAPKLLFHYYDKDFNNEADTPDNFQSRRPNTSFCFLDIRSPGLGDTAMYLCATSRGETGNQPQHFGDGTRLSIL.